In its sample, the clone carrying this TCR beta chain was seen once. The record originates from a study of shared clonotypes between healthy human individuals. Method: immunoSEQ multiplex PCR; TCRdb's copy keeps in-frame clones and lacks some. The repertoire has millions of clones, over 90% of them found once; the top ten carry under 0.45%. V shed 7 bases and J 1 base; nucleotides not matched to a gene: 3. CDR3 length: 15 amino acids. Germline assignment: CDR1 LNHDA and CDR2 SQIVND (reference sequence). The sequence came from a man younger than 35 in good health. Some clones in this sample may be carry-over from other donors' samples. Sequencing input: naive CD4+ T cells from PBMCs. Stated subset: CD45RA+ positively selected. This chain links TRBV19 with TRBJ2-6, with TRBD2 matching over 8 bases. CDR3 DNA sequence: TGTGCCAGTATCCGGGGGGGATCTGGGGCCAACGTCCTGACTTTC. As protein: CASIRGGSGANVLTF.